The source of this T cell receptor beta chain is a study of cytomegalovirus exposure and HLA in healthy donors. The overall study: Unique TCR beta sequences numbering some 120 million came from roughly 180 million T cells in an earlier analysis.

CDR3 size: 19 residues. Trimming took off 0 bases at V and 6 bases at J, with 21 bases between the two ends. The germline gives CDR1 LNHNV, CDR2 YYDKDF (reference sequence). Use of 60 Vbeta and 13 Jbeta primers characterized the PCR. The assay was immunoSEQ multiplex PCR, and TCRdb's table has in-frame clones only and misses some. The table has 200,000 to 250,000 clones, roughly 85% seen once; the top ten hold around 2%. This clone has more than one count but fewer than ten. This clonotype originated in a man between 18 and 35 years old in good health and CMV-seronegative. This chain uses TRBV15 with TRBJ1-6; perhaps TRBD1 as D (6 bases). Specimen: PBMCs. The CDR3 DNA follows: TGTGCCACCAGCAGAGATGCCAACCAGGGGCCTGGGGGTAATTCACCCCTCCACTTT. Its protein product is CATSRDANQGPGGNSPLHF. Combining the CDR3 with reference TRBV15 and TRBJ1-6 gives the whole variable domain DAMVIQNPRYQVTQFGKPVTLSCSQTLNHNVMYWYQQKSSQAPKLLFHYYDKDFNNEADTPDNFQSRRPNTSFCFLDIRSPGLGDTAMYLCATSRDANQGPGGNSPLHFGNGTRLTVT.